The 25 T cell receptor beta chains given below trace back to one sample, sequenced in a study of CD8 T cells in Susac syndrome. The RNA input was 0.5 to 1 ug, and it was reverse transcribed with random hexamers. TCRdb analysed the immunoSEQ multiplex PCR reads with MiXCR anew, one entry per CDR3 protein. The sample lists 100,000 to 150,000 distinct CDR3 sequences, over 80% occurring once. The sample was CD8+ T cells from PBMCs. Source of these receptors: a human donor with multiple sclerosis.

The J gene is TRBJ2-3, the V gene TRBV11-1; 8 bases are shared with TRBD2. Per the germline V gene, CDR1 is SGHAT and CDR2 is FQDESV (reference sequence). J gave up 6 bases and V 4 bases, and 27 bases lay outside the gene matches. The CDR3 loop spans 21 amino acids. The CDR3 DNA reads TGTGCCAGCAGCTGGCCGGCGGGGAAAACACGACGCGGGGGGCCTCGCGATACGCAGTATTTT. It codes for CASSWPAGKTRRGGPRDTQYF. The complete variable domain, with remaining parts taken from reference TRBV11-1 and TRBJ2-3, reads EAEVAQSPRYKITEKSQAVAFWCDPISGHATLYWYRQILGQGPELLVQFQDESVVDDSQLPKDRFSAERLKGVDSTLKIQPAELGDSAMYLCASSWPAGKTRRGGPRDTQYFGPGTRLTVL.

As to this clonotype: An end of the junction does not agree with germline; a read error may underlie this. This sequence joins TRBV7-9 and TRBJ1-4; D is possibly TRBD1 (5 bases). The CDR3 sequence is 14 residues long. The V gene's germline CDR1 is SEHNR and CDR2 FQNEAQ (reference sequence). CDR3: CASSLTESGEKLFF. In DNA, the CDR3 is TGTGCCAGCAGCTTGACAGAATCGGGTGAAAAATTGTTTTTT.

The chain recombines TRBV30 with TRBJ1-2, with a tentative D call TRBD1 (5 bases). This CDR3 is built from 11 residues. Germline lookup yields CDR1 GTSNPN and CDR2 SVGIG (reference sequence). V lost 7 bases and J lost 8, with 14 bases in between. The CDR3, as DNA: TGTGCCTCCACAGAAGGGGTAGGCTACACCTTC. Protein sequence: CASTEGVGYTF.

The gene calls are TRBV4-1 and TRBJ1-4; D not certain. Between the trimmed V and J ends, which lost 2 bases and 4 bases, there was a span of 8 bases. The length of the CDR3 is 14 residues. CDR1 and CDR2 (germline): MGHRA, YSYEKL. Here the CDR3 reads CASSQQFDNEKLFF. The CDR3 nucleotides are TGCGCCAGCAGCCAACAGTTTGATAATGAAAAACTGTTTTTT.

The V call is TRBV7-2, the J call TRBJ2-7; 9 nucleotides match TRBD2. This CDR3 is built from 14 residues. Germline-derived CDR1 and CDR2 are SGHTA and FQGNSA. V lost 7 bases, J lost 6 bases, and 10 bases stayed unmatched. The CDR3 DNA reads TGTGCCAGCAACCATATAGCGGGAGAGGGCGAGCAGTACGTC. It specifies CASNHIAGEGEQYV.

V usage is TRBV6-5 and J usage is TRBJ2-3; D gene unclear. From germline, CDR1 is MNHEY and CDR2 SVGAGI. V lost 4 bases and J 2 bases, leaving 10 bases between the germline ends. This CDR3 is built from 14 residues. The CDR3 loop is CASSLTVNTDTQYF. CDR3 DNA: TGTGCCAGCAGTTTAACCGTAAACACAGATACGCAGTATTTT.

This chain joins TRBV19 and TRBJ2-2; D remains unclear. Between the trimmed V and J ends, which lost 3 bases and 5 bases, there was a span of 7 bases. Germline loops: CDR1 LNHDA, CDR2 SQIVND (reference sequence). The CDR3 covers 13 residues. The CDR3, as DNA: TGTGCCAGTAGTATCGGCTTGACCGGGGAGCTGTTTTTT. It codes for CASSIGLTGELFF.

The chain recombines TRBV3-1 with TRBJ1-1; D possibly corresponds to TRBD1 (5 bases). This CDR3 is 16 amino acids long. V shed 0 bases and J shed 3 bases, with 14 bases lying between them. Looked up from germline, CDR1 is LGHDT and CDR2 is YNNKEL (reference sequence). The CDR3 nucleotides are TGTGCCAGCAGCCAAGAGTTAGCCAGAGGGGACACTGAAGCTTTCTTT. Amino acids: CASSQELARGDTEAFF.

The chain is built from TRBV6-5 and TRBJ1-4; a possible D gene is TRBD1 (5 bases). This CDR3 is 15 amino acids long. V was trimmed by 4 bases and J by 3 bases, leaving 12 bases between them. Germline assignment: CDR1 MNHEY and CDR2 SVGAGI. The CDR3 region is CASSFQGNPNEKLFF. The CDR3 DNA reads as TGTGCCAGCAGTTTCCAGGGAAATCCTAATGAAAAACTGTTTTTT.

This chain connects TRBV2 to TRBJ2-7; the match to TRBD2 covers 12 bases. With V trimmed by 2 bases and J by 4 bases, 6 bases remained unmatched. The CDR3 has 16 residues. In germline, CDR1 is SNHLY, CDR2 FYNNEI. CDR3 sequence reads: CASSESDTSGRYEQYV. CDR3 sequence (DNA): TGTGCCAGCAGTGAATCGGATACTAGCGGGAGGTACGAGCAGTACGTC.

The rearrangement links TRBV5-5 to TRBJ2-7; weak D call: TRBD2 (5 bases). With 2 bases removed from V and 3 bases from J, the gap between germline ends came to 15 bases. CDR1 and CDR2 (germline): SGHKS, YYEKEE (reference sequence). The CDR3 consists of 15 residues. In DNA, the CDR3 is TGTGCCAGCAGCTTAATTCAGGACGGAGGCTACGAGCAGTACGTC. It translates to CASSLIQDGGYEQYV.

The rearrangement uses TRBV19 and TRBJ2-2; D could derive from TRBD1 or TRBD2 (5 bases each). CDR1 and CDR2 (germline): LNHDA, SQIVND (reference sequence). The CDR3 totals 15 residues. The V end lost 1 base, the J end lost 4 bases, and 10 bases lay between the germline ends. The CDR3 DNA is TGTGCCAGTAGTATAGGGGGACGAGGCACCGGGGAGCTGTTTTTT. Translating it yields CASSIGGRGTGELFF.

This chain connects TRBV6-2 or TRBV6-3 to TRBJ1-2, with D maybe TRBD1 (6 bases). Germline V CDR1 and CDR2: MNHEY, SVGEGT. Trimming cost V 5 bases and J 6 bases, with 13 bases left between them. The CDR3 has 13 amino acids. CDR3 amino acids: CASSPQDSDGYTF. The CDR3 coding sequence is TGTGCCAGCAGTCCTCAGGACAGCGATGGCTACACCTTC.

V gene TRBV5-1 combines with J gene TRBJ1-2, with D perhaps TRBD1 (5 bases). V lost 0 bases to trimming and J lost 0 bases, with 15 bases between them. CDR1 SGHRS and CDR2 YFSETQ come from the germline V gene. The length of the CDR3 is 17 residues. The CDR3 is CASSLGDSGLSNYGYTF. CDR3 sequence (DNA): TGCGCCAGCAGCTTGGGAGATTCAGGGCTTTCTAACTATGGCTACACCTTC.

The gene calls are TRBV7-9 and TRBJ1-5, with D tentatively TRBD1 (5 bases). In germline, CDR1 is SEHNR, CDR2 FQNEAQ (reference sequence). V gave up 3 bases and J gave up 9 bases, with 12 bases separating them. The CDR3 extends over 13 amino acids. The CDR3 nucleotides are TGTGCCAGCAGCTTGGGACGACGGTGGCCCCAGCATTTT. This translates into CASSLGRRWPQHF.

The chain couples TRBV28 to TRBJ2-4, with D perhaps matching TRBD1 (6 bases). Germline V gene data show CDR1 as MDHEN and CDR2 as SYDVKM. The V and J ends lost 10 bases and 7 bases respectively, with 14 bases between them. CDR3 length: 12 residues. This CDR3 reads CATAGVGNIQYF. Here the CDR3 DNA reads TGTGCCACAGCAGGGGTCGGGAACATTCAGTACTTC.

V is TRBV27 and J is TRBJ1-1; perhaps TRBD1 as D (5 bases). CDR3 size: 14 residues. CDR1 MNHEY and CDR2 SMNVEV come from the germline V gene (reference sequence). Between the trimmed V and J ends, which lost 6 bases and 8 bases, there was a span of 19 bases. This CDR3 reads CASSPAGTGMEAFF. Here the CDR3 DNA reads TGTGCCAGCAGCCCGGCCGGGACGGGGATGGAAGCTTTCTTT.

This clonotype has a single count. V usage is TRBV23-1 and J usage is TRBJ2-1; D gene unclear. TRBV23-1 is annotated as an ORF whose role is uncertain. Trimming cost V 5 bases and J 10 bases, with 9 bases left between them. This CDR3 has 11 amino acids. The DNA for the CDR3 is TGCGCCAGCAGTAAGTTGGGGGAGCAGTTCTTC. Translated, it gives CASSKLGEQFF.

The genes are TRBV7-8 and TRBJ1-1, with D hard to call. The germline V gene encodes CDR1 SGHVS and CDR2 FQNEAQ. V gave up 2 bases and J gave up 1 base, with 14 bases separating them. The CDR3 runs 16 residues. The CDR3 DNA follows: TGTGCCAGCAGCTTATCTAAGGCCCTGGGGAACACTGAAGCTTTCTTT. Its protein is CASSLSKALGNTEAFF.

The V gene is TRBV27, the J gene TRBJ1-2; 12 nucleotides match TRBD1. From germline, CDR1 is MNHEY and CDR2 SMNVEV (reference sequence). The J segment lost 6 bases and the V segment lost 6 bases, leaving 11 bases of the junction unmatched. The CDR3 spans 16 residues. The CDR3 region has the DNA TGTGCCAGCAGCCAAGGGACAGGGGGCCTACTTAATGGCTACACCTTC. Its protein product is CASSQGTGGLLNGYTF.

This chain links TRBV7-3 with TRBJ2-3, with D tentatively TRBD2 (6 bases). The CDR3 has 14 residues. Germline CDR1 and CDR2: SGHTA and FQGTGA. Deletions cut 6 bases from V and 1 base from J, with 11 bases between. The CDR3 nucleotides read TGTGCCAGCAGGAGGGAGGTGGGCACAGATACGCAGTATTTT. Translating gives CASRREVGTDTQYF.

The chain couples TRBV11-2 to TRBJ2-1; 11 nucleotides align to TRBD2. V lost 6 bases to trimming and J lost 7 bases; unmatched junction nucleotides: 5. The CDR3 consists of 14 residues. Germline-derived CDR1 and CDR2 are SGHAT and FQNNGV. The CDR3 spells CASRISGGANEQFF. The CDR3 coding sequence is TGTGCCAGCAGAATTAGCGGGGGGGCAAATGAGCAGTTCTTC. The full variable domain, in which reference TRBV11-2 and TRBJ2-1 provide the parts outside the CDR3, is EAGVAQSPRYKIIEKRQSVAFWCNPISGHATLYWYQQILGQGPKLLIQFQNNGVVDDSQLPKDRFSAERLKGVDSTLKIQPAKLEDSAVYLCASRISGGANEQFFGPGTRLTVL.

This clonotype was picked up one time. The CDR3 is CATSDFLAPGGSTDTQYF. CDR3 nucleotide sequence: TGTGCCACCAGTGACTTTTTAGCACCGGGTGGGAGCACAGATACGCAGTATTTT. The rearrangement links TRBV24-1 to TRBJ2-3; D ambiguous. The CDR3 sequence is 18 residues long. Trimming left V 4 bases short and J 0 bases short, with 19 bases between. In germline, CDR1 is KGHDR, CDR2 SFDVKD.

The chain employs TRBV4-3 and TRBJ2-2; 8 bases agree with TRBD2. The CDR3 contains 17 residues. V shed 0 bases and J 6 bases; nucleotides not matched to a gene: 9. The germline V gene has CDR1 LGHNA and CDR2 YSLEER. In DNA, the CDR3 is TGCGCCAGCAGCCAAGATAGGGTAGCGGGGTCCGCCGGGGAGCTGTTTTTT. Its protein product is CASSQDRVAGSAGELFF.

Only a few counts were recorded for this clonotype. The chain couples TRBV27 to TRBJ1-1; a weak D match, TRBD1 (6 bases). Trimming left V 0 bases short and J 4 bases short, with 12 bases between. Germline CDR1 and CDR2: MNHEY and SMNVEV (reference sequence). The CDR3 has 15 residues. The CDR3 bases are TGTGCCAGCAGTTTATCTGGATTGGGGGCCACTGAAGCTTTCTTT. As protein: CASSLSGLGATEAFF.